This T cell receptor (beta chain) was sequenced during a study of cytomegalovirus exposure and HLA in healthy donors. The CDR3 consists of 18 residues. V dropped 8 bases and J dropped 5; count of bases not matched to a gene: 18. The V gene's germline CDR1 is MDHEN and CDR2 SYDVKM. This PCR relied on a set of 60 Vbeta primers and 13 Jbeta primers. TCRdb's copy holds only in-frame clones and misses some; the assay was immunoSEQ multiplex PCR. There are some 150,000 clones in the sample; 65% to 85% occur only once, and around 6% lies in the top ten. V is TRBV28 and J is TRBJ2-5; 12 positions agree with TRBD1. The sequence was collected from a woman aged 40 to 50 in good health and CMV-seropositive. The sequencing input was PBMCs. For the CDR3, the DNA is TGTGCCAGCTGGAGTGATCAATCGGGACAGGGGGCGGGGGAGACCCAGTACTTC. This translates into CASWSDQSGQGAGETQYF.